The 30 T cell receptor beta chains below all came from one sample that was sequenced in a study of cytomegalovirus exposure and HLA in healthy donors listed by TCRdb under 2017. Library creation used the immunoSEQ multiplex PCR assay. A mixture of 60 forward primers for TCR Vbeta segments and 13 reverse primers for TCR Jbeta segments was used in the multiplex PCR. TCRdb retrieved this table from immuneACCESS and kept in-frame rearrangements only. Not all clones are present; in checked studies, unresolved V genes account for under half, and no reason is known for the remainder. For this sample there are about 150,000 clones; about four fifths appear just once. The ten largest clones represent around 6.6% of the sample. Material: PBMCs. Receptor source: a man aged 45-60 years in good health and CMV-seropositive.

The gene calls are TRBV5-1 and TRBJ2-1, with 10 bases identical to TRBD1. CDR1 is SGHRS, CDR2 YFSETQ, per germline. There are 15 residues in the CDR3. The V segment lost 4 bases and the J segment 5 bases; nucleotides outside the gene matches: 6. The chain's CDR3 is CASSPQGQGNNEQFF. CDR3 nucleotides: TGCGCCAGCAGCCCGCAGGGACAGGGGAACAATGAGCAGTTCTTC.

This clone was seen once. This rearrangement joins TRBV19 to TRBJ1-4; 10 bases match TRBD1. The junction had 13 bases not matched to a gene; V was cut back by 8 bases and J by 7 bases. The CDR3 is 16 amino acids. Germline assignment: CDR1 LNHDA and CDR2 SQIVND (reference sequence). The CDR3 here is CASGGQGIARGEKLFF. Written as DNA, the CDR3 is TGTGCCAGTGGGGGACAGGGGATCGCCAGGGGTGAAAAACTGTTTTTT.

This chain connects TRBV7-9 to TRBJ2-1, with 7 bases aligning to TRBD2. CDR3 size: 15 residues. Looked up from germline, CDR1 is SEHNR and CDR2 is FQNEAQ (reference sequence). J lost 10 bases, V lost 0 bases, and 9 bases had no gene match. CDR3 protein: CASSLARLATNEQFF. The CDR3 nucleotides read TGTGCCAGCAGCTTAGCGCGACTAGCAACAAACGAGCAGTTCTTC.

This chain uses TRBV29-1 with TRBJ2-3; no clear D. CDR1 is SQVTM, CDR2 ANQGSEA, per germline. The CDR3 runs 15 residues. V lost 4 bases, J lost 1 base, and 15 bases lay in between. The DNA for the CDR3 is TGCAGCGTTGCTCTCAGCAGGATGGGCACAGATACGCAGTATTTT. Translated, it gives CSVALSRMGTDTQYF.

The chain carries TRBV7-3 and TRBJ1-1; TRBD1 is a possible D gene (6 bases). V lost 1 base and J 2 bases, leaving 11 bases between the germline ends. Looked up from germline, CDR1 is SGHTA and CDR2 is FQGTGA. The CDR3 contains 15 residues. CDR3 region: CASSLSPGDNTEAFF. The CDR3 nucleotides are TGTGCCAGCAGCTTAAGCCCAGGGGATAACACTGAAGCTTTCTTT.

The J gene is TRBJ1-1, the V gene TRBV5-1, with a weak D call TRBD1 (6 bases). Between the trimmed V and J ends, which lost 0 bases and 5 bases, there was a span of 8 bases. CDR1 is SGHRS, CDR2 YFSETQ, per germline. The CDR3 has 13 residues. CDR3 loop: CASSLGGRTEAFF. In nucleotides, the CDR3 is TGCGCCAGCAGCTTGGGGGGGCGGACTGAAGCTTTCTTT.

The chain joins TRBV27 to TRBJ1-4; 9 nucleotides match TRBD1. Germline V gene data show CDR1 as MNHEY and CDR2 as SMNVEV (reference sequence). This CDR3 spans 14 amino acids. The trim removed 6 bases at V and 5 bases at J, leaving 4 bases unmatched. The CDR3 here is CASRNDRGNEKLFF. CDR3 bases: TGTGCCAGCAGGAATGACAGGGGGAATGAAAAACTGTTTTTT.

V usage is TRBV5-1 and J usage is TRBJ2-1; possibly TRBD2 for D (5 bases). Per germline, CDR1 SGHRS and CDR2 YFSETQ. V shed 4 bases and J shed 6 bases, with 14 bases lying between them. The CDR3 extends over 14 amino acids. This chain's CDR3 is CASSLGSVGNEQFF. In DNA, the CDR3 is TGCGCCAGCAGCCTAGGGAGTGTCGGCAATGAGCAGTTCTTC.

DNA for the CDR3: TGTGCCAGCAGTCCGACAGGGGAAGCCTACGAGCAGTACTTC. It encodes CASSPTGEAYEQYF. This rearrangement joins TRBV25-1 to TRBJ2-7, with 8 nucleotides matching TRBD1. The CDR3 sequence is 14 residues long. Germline CDR1 reads MGHDK; CDR2 reads SYGVNS. Trimming cost V 5 bases and J 2 bases; bases outside gene matches: 5.

The V call is TRBV21-1, the J call TRBJ2-2; the table's D gene call, TRBD2, was not cross checked with the DNA. TRBV21-1 is described as a pseudogene. This CDR3 has 15 amino acids. DNA of the CDR3: TGTGCCAGCAGCAAAGGCGGGGTACGGAGCGGGGAGCTGTTTTTT. Its protein is CASSKGGVRSGELFF.

V usage is TRBV5-1 and J usage is TRBJ2-3; 14 positions match TRBD2. V lost 4 bases to trimming and J lost 4 bases; unmatched junction nucleotides: 5. The CDR3 runs 16 residues. In germline, CDR1 is SGHRS, CDR2 YFSETQ. In nucleotides, the CDR3 is TGCGCCAGCAGCCCTGGGACTAGCGGGAGTTCAGATACGCAGTATTTT. Its translation is CASSPGTSGSSDTQYF.

This clone has only a few counts. The genes are TRBV13 and TRBJ2-1, with 7 bases that match TRBD1. The V segment lost 1 base and the J segment 2 bases; nucleotides outside the gene matches: 5. Germline assignment: CDR1 PRHDT and CDR2 FYEKMQ (reference sequence). The CDR3 runs 16 residues. In DNA form, the CDR3 reads TGTGCCAGCAGCTTAGCAGGGGGTAGGGCCTACAATGAGCAGTTCTTC. It encodes CASSLAGGRAYNEQFF.

The J gene is TRBJ1-5, the V gene TRBV10-3, with TRBD1 matching over 9 bases. J gave up 8 bases and V 6 bases, and 8 bases lay outside the gene matches. This CDR3 is built from 14 residues. Germline V gives CDR1 ENHRY, CDR2 SYGVKD. CDR3 amino acids: CAISPQGAEEPQHF. The CDR3, as DNA: TGTGCCATCAGCCCACAGGGGGCCGAGGAGCCCCAGCATTTT.

The chain carries TRBV5-4 and TRBJ1-3; unclear D gene. Germline V gene lookup returns CDR1 SGHNT and CDR2 YYREEE (reference sequence). Trimming shortened V by 0 bases and J by 0 bases, and 7 bases separated the two germline ends. This CDR3 contains 15 residues. For the CDR3, the DNA is TGTGCCAGCAGCTTGGCGCACGGCTCTGGAAACACCATATATTTT. Its translation: CASSLAHGSGNTIYF.

This chain's CDR3 is CASSLKTGGDSIDIQYF. As DNA, the CDR3 is TGTGCCAGCAGCTTAAAGACAGGGGGCGATAGTATTGACATTCAGTACTTC. The rearrangement uses TRBV7-2 and TRBJ2-4; 10 bases are shared with TRBD1. This CDR3 contains 17 residues. CDR1 SGHTA and CDR2 FQGNSA come from the germline V gene. After removal of 2 bases from V and 8 bases from J, the junction contained 12 bases not matched to a gene. Combining the CDR3 with reference TRBV7-2 and TRBJ2-4 gives the whole variable domain GAGVSQSPSNKVTEKGKDVELRCDPISGHTALYWYRQSLGQGLEFLIYFQGNSAPDKSGLPSDRFSAERTGGSVSTLTIQRTQQEDSAVYLCASSLKTGGDSIDIQYFGAGTRLSVL.

This clone was seen a few times. This sequence joins TRBV4-2 and TRBJ2-1; 10 bases match TRBD1. Germline V CDR1 and CDR2: LGHNA, YNFKEQ. The CDR3 has 15 amino acids. Trimming at V came to 3 bases and at J to 7 bases, leaving 6 bases not matched to a gene. This chain's CDR3 is CASSQAGQGKNEQFF. CDR3 DNA sequence: TGTGCCAGCAGCCAGGCGGGACAGGGGAAAAATGAGCAGTTCTTC.

The table lists this clone with a few counts. J is TRBJ2-3 and V is TRBV4-2, with 7 nucleotides matching TRBD2. The CDR3 has 21 amino acids. Germline V gives CDR1 LGHNA, CDR2 YNFKEQ. V shed 0 bases, J shed 4 bases, and the junction held 22 bases outside the gene matches. The CDR3 loop is CASSQDKGLREFRGGADTQYF. As DNA, the CDR3 is TGTGCCAGCAGCCAAGATAAAGGGTTGCGGGAGTTTCGCGGAGGAGCAGATACGCAGTATTTT.

This chain links TRBV5-1 with TRBJ2-7; possible D gene TRBD2, 6 bases. V was shortened by 5 bases and J by 2 bases, with 14 bases between the two germline ends. Germline values: CDR1 SGHRS, CDR2 YFSETQ. This CDR3 is 14 amino acids long. This chain's CDR3 is CASRLAAGPYEQYF. CDR3 in DNA: TGCGCCAGCAGGCTCGCAGCGGGCCCCTACGAGCAGTACTTC.

The CDR3: CASSLSANYGYTF. The CDR3 DNA sequence: TGTGCCAGCAGTTTATCAGCTAACTATGGCTACACCTTC. The V call is TRBV28, the J call TRBJ1-2; no firm D call. V lost 1 base and J lost 0, with 3 bases in between. The CDR3 is 13 residues long. Germline V gene lookup returns CDR1 MDHEN and CDR2 SYDVKM.

The chain employs TRBV27 and TRBJ1-1; D ambiguous. Germline-derived CDR1 and CDR2 are MNHEY and SMNVEV (reference sequence). The CDR3 runs to 13 residues. The V gene lost 2 bases and the J gene lost 1 base, with 5 bases spanning the gap. CDR3 amino acids: CASSLLRNTEAFF. The CDR3, as DNA: TGTGCCAGCAGTTTACTCAGGAACACTGAAGCTTTCTTT.

This clone has a handful of counts. The genes are TRBV6-1 and TRBJ2-7; TRBD1 matches at 8 bases. The length of the CDR3 is 15 residues. Germline CDR1 and CDR2: MNHNS and SASEGT. V was pared by 2 bases and J by 1 base, with 4 bases of the junction left unmatched. CDR3 in DNA: TGTGCCAGCAGTGAAAGGGACAGGATTTCCTACGAGCAGTACTTC. Translation: CASSERDRISYEQYF.

The CDR3 sequence: CASSDPGNEQFF. As DNA, the CDR3 is TGTGCCAGCAGCGATCCGGGAAATGAGCAGTTCTTC. The V gene is TRBV9, the J gene TRBJ2-1; tentative D call: TRBD2 (5 bases). V lost 3 bases to trimming and J lost 7 bases, with 8 bases between them. The V gene's germline CDR1 is SGDLS and CDR2 YYNGEE. This CDR3 comprises 12 residues.

In its sample, this clone was seen a few times. This chain joins TRBV2 and TRBJ1-2, with 9 bases fitting TRBD1. This CDR3 spans 14 amino acids. Trimming at V came to 7 bases and at J to 2 bases, leaving 5 bases not matched to a gene. In germline, CDR1 is SNHLY, CDR2 FYNNEI. In DNA, the CDR3 is TGTGCCAGCACTGGACAGGGGACCAACTATGGCTACACCTTC. Translated: CASTGQGTNYGYTF.

The CDR3 DNA reads as TGTGCCAGCGCCACGGGGTCAGGGACAGGGGGCCTGAACACTGAAGCTTTCTTT. This gives the protein CASATGSGTGGLNTEAFF. The chain carries TRBV2 and TRBJ1-1; 12 bases line up with TRBD1. V gave up 8 bases and J gave up 0 bases; unmatched junction bases: 13. The germline gives CDR1 SNHLY, CDR2 FYNNEI. The CDR3 is 18 residues long.

V usage is TRBV6-1 and J usage is TRBJ2-4; D may be TRBD1 (6 bases). V lost 10 bases to trimming and J lost 0 bases, with 10 bases between them. Germline V gene data show CDR1 as MNHNS and CDR2 as SASEGT. There are 13 residues in the CDR3. CDR3 region: CATGQIAKNIQYF. The CDR3 DNA reads TGTGCCACTGGACAGATAGCCAAAAACATTCAGTACTTC.

This chain joins TRBV28 and TRBJ2-5; TRBD2 aligns across 13 bases. Trimming cost V 6 bases and J 7 bases; bases outside gene matches: 8. From germline, CDR1 is MDHEN and CDR2 SYDVKM. This CDR3 contains 15 residues. CDR3 amino acids: CASSPITSGRATQYF. In DNA form, the CDR3 reads TGTGCCAGCAGCCCGATCACTAGCGGGAGGGCGACCCAGTACTTC.

The chain links TRBV11-2 to TRBJ2-5; 8 positions match TRBD1. Germline CDR1 SGHAT, CDR2 FQNNGV. After removal of 3 bases from V and 2 bases from J, the junction contained 17 bases not matched to a gene. The CDR3 runs 19 residues. The CDR3 nucleotides are TGTGCCAGCAGCTTTAGCTCCACCGCGAGACAGGGGAGACAAGAGACCCAGTACTTC. This codes for CASSFSSTARQGRQETQYF.

The gene calls are TRBV9 and TRBJ1-1; D is undetermined. V was shortened by 3 bases and J by 7 bases, with 16 bases between the two germline ends. Per the germline V gene, CDR1 is SGDLS and CDR2 is YYNGEE. CDR3 length: 14 residues. The CDR3 is CASSAGSLGGEAFF. The CDR3 DNA reads as TGTGCCAGCAGCGCCGGGTCTCTGGGAGGTGAAGCTTTCTTT.

The chain uses TRBV28 and TRBJ1-5; 9 bases fit TRBD1. Trimming removed 7 bases from V and 3 bases from J; junction bases left unmatched: 7. CDR1 and CDR2 (germline): MDHEN, SYDVKM. The CDR3 is 15 residues long. In DNA form, the CDR3 reads TGTGCCAGCACCCCGGACAGGGGTTACAATCAGCCCCAGCATTTT. Protein: CASTPDRGYNQPQHF.

This clone was counted a few times. The rearrangement uses TRBV7-9 and TRBJ1-4; 7 bases agree with TRBD1. The CDR3 consists of 14 residues. V lost 5 bases to trimming and J lost 7 bases; unmatched junction nucleotides: 7. The germline V gene has CDR1 SEHNR and CDR2 FQNEAQ (reference sequence). The CDR3 loop is CASSLEGAGEKLFF. In nucleotides, the CDR3 is TGTGCCAGCAGCCTGGAGGGGGCGGGTGAAAAACTGTTTTTT. Filled out from reference TRBV7-9 and TRBJ1-4, the complete variable domain reads DTGVSQNPRHKITKRGQNVTFRCDPISEHNRLYWYRQTLGQGPEFLTYFQNEAQLEKSRLLSDRFSAERPKGSFSTLEIQRTEQGDSAMYLCASSLEGAGEKLFFGSGTQLSVL.